This is a list of T cell receptor beta chains from one sample in a study of blood T cell repertoires in COVID-19. Sequenced by immunoSEQ multiplex PCR; TCRdb stores in-frame clones only, minus some. The profile shows about 160,000 clones, over 85% of them singletons. Sequencing input: peripheral blood. Source of these receptors: a woman aged 50 to 60 with acute or convalescent COVID-19. Each CDR3 is given with its conserved first and last residue. Each record gives: V gene, clone size, D gene, J gene, CDR3 protein, CDR3 DNA. D genes are given only for firm matches. For some rows the clone size is stated as once, few or many, or as a class when expanded; others skip it.

v_call: TRBV12-5
clone_size: NA
d_call: NA
j_call: TRBJ2-7
cdr3_aa: CASEPGIADLTSYEQYF
cdr3_nt: TGTGCTAGTGAACCGGGTATAGCGGACCTTACCTCCTACGAGCAGTACTTC

v_call: TRBV28
clone_size: once
d_call: NA
j_call: TRBJ1-5
cdr3_aa: CASTSGRQPQHF
cdr3_nt: TGTGCCAGCACCTCTGGGAGACAGCCCCAGCATTTT

v_call: TRBV6-5
clone_size: NA
d_call: TRBD1
j_call: TRBJ1-2
cdr3_aa: CASSYGQGADYGYTF
cdr3_nt: TGTGCCAGCAGTTACGGGCAGGGGGCGGACTATGGCTACACCTTC

v_call: TRBV24-1
clone_size: once
d_call: NA
j_call: TRBJ2-7
cdr3_aa: CATSDLGDVQYF
cdr3_nt: TGTGCCACCAGTGACCTCGGTGATGTGCAGTACTTC

v_call: TRBV5-4
clone_size: NA
d_call: TRBD1
j_call: TRBJ1-2
cdr3_aa: CASSQGQGGNYGYTF
cdr3_nt: TGTGCCAGCAGCCAAGGACAGGGAGGGAACTATGGCTACACCTTC

v_call: TRBV19
clone_size: NA
d_call: TRBD1
j_call: TRBJ1-5
cdr3_aa: CASSLSGTGVNQPQHF
cdr3_nt: TGTGCCAGTAGTCTCTCCGGGACAGGGGTTAATCAGCCCCAGCATTTT

v_call: TRBV20-1
clone_size: NA
d_call: NA
j_call: TRBJ1-4
cdr3_aa: CSAPRGEKLFF
cdr3_nt: TGCAGTGCACCCCGGGGTGAAAAACTGTTTTTT

v_call: TRBV6-5
clone_size: NA
d_call: NA
j_call: TRBJ1-2
cdr3_aa: CASTIGGESAGGYTF
cdr3_nt: TGTGCCAGCACGATAGGGGGGGAATCGGCTGGTGGCTACACCTTC

v_call: TRBV29-1
clone_size: NA
d_call: NA
j_call: TRBJ2-7
cdr3_aa: CSATTQTVGYEQYF
cdr3_nt: TGCAGCGCCACCACGCAGACAGTAGGCTACGAGCAGTACTTC

v_call: TRBV19
clone_size: NA
d_call: NA
j_call: TRBJ1-5
cdr3_aa: CASSNIYRTVRQPQHF
cdr3_nt: TGTGCCAGTAGTAATATATATCGGACAGTCCGACAGCCCCAGCATTTT

v_call: TRBV19
clone_size: NA
d_call: TRBD1
j_call: TRBJ2-7
cdr3_aa: CASRLGQGSYEQYF
cdr3_nt: TGTGCCAGTAGGCTGGGACAGGGCTCCTACGAGCAGTACTTC

v_call: TRBV29-1
clone_size: NA
d_call: NA
j_call: TRBJ2-2
cdr3_aa: CSVLDREGSTGELFF
cdr3_nt: TGCAGCGTCCTGGACAGGGAGGGAAGTACCGGGGAGCTGTTTTTT

v_call: TRBV19
clone_size: few
d_call: TRBD1
j_call: TRBJ1-1
cdr3_aa: CASSPGTGPGNTEAFF
cdr3_nt: TGTGCCAGTAGCCCCGGGACAGGCCCTGGGAACACTGAAGCTTTCTTT

v_call: TRBV27
clone_size: NA
d_call: NA
j_call: TRBJ2-1
cdr3_aa: CTTGALYNEQFF
cdr3_nt: TGTACAACGGGAGCACTTTACAATGAGCAGTTCTTC

v_call: TRBV24-1
clone_size: NA
d_call: NA
j_call: TRBJ1-2
cdr3_aa: CATSDPVQGYGYTF
cdr3_nt: TGTGCCACCAGTGACCCGGTGCAGGGGTATGGCTACACCTTC

v_call: TRBV19
clone_size: NA
d_call: NA
j_call: TRBJ1-2
cdr3_aa: CASSVFTAGQGSYGYTF
cdr3_nt: TGTGCCAGTAGTGTTTTTACGGCGGGCCAAGGAAGTTATGGCTACACCTTC

v_call: TRBV27
clone_size: NA
d_call: TRBD1
j_call: TRBJ1-3
cdr3_aa: CASSPSTGETGNTIYF
cdr3_nt: TGTGCCAGCAGTCCCTCGACAGGGGAAACTGGAAACACCATATATTTT

v_call: TRBV27
clone_size: NA
d_call: NA
j_call: TRBJ1-3
cdr3_aa: CASSMTGEDGNTIYF
cdr3_nt: TGTGCCAGCAGTATGACAGGCGAAGATGGAAACACCATATATTTT

v_call: TRBV7-6
clone_size: NA
d_call: NA
j_call: TRBJ2-5
cdr3_aa: CASSPDRETQYF
cdr3_nt: TGTGCCAGCAGCCCCGATCGGGAGACCCAGTACTTC

v_call: TRBV19
clone_size: NA
d_call: NA
j_call: TRBJ1-5
cdr3_aa: CASTDGRVSNQPQHF
cdr3_nt: TGTGCCAGTACCGATGGCCGGGTCAGCAATCAGCCCCAGCATTTT

v_call: TRBV10-2
clone_size: once
d_call: NA
j_call: TRBJ2-7
cdr3_aa: CASRLQGWDEQYF
cdr3_nt: TGCGCCAGCAGGCTGCAGGGGTGGGACGAGCAGTACTTC

v_call: TRBV5-1
clone_size: NA
d_call: NA
j_call: TRBJ2-3
cdr3_aa: CASSFGSDTQYF
cdr3_nt: TGCGCCAGCAGCTTCGGGTCAGATACGCAGTATTTT

v_call: TRBV28
clone_size: NA
d_call: NA
j_call: TRBJ1-1
cdr3_aa: CASSLIAGWNTEAFF
cdr3_nt: TGTGCCAGCAGTTTAATAGCAGGGTGGAACACTGAAGCTTTCTTT

v_call: TRBV25-1
clone_size: NA
d_call: NA
j_call: TRBJ2-5
cdr3_aa: CASSELQGRETQYF
cdr3_nt: TGTGCCAGCAGTGAACTACAGGGAAGAGAGACCCAGTACTTC

v_call: TRBV7-3
clone_size: NA
d_call: NA
j_call: TRBJ1-1
cdr3_aa: CASTPLEALNTEAFF
cdr3_nt: TGTGCCAGCACCCCCTTGGAGGCCTTGAACACTGAAGCTTTCTTT

v_call: TRBV28
clone_size: NA
d_call: NA
j_call: TRBJ1-6
cdr3_aa: CASSPKDRDNSPLHF
cdr3_nt: TGTGCCAGCAGTCCCAAGGACAGAGATAATTCACCCCTCCACTTT

v_call: TRBV25-1
clone_size: NA
d_call: NA
j_call: TRBJ2-3
cdr3_aa: CASSEADYTDTQYF
cdr3_nt: TGTGCCAGCAGTGAGGCGGACTACACAGATACGCAGTATTTT

v_call: TRBV6-2/TRBV6-3
clone_size: NA
d_call: NA
j_call: TRBJ1-5
cdr3_aa: CASSDPGGGNQPQHF
cdr3_nt: TGTGCCAGCAGCGACCCAGGAGGTGGCAATCAGCCCCAGCATTTT

v_call: TRBV6-5
clone_size: NA
d_call: TRBD2
j_call: TRBJ2-2
cdr3_aa: CAGSGLAGHTGELFF
cdr3_nt: TGTGCCGGCTCGGGACTAGCGGGCCACACCGGGGAGCTGTTTTTT

v_call: TRBV7-6
clone_size: NA
d_call: NA
j_call: TRBJ1-1
cdr3_aa: CASSLGAGSNTEAFF
cdr3_nt: TGTGCCAGCAGCTTAGGTGCAGGATCGAACACTGAAGCTTTCTTT

v_call: TRBV4-2
clone_size: NA
d_call: TRBD2
j_call: TRBJ2-1
cdr3_aa: CASSQDSGGANEQFF
cdr3_nt: TGTGCCAGCAGCCAAGATAGCGGGGGGGCCAATGAGCAGTTCTTC

v_call: TRBV9
clone_size: NA
d_call: NA
j_call: TRBJ2-7
cdr3_aa: CASSSGSSYEQYF
cdr3_nt: TGTGCCAGCAGCTCCGGGAGCTCCTACGAGCAGTACTTC

v_call: TRBV3-1/TRBV3-2
clone_size: NA
d_call: TRBD2
j_call: TRBJ2-1
cdr3_aa: CASSPRTSSVNEQFF
cdr3_nt: TGTGCCAGCAGCCCCAGGACTAGCAGTGTCAATGAGCAGTTCTTC

v_call: TRBV7-3
clone_size: NA
d_call: TRBD1
j_call: TRBJ1-1
cdr3_aa: CASSFEPGGRGKAFF
cdr3_nt: TGTGCCAGCAGCTTCGAACCAGGGGGCAGAGGAAAAGCTTTCTTT

v_call: TRBV7-8
clone_size: NA
d_call: NA
j_call: TRBJ2-7
cdr3_aa: CASSQAWGLRVGEQYF
cdr3_nt: TGTGCCAGCAGCCAAGCATGGGGGCTACGAGTCGGGGAGCAGTACTTC

v_call: TRBV28
clone_size: NA
d_call: NA
j_call: TRBJ1-4
cdr3_aa: CASSPFPRDEKLFF
cdr3_nt: TGTGCCAGCAGTCCGTTCCCCAGGGATGAAAAACTGTTTTTT

v_call: TRBV19
clone_size: NA
d_call: NA
j_call: TRBJ2-3
cdr3_aa: CASNPTGSTDTQYF
cdr3_nt: TGTGCCAGTAACCCGACAGGCTCCACAGATACGCAGTATTTT

v_call: TRBV6-2/TRBV6-3
clone_size: NA
d_call: NA
j_call: TRBJ1-1
cdr3_aa: CASSSSQESQNTEAFF
cdr3_nt: TGTGCCAGCAGCTCCTCACAGGAGAGTCAAAACACTGAAGCTTTCTTT

v_call: TRBV28
clone_size: NA
d_call: TRBD1
j_call: TRBJ1-2
cdr3_aa: CASSLTGQAYGYTF
cdr3_nt: TGTGCCAGCAGTCTCACGGGACAGGCCTATGGCTACACCTTC

v_call: TRBV27
clone_size: NA
d_call: NA
j_call: TRBJ1-5
cdr3_aa: CASSPPEDQPQHF
cdr3_nt: TGTGCCAGCAGTCCCCCTGAGGATCAGCCCCAGCATTTT